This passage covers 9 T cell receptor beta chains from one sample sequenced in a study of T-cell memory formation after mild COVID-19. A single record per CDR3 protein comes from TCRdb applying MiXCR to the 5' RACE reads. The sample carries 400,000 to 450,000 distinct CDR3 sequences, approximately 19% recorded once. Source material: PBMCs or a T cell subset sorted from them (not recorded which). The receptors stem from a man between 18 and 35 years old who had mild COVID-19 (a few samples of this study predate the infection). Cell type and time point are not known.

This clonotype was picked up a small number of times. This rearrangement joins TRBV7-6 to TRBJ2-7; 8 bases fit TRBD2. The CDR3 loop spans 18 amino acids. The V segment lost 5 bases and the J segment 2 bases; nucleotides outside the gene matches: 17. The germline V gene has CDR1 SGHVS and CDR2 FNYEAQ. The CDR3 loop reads CASSTGPTVAGLTYEQYF. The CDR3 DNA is TGTGCCAGCAGCACAGGCCCGACTGTAGCGGGGCTGACCTACGAGCAGTACTTC. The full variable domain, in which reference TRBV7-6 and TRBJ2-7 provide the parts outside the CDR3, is GAGVSQSPRYKVTKRGQDVALRCDPISGHVSLYWYRQALGQGPEFLTYFNYEAQQDKSGLPNDRFSAERPEGSISTLTIQRTEQRDSAMYRCASSTGPTVAGLTYEQYFGPGTRLTVT.

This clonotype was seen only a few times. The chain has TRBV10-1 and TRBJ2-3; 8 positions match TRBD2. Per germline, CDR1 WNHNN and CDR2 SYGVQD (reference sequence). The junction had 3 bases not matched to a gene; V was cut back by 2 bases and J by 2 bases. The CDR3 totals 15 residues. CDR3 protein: CASSEERGNTDTQYF. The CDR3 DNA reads TGCGCCAGCAGTGAGGAGCGGGGGAACACAGATACGCAGTATTTT.

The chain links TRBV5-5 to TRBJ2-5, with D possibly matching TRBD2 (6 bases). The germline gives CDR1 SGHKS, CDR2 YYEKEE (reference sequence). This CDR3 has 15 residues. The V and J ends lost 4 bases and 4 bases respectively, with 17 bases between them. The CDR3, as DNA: TGTGCCAGCAGCCCCCCTCGGGAGAGGCGAGAGACCCAGTACTTC. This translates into CASSPPRERRETQYF.

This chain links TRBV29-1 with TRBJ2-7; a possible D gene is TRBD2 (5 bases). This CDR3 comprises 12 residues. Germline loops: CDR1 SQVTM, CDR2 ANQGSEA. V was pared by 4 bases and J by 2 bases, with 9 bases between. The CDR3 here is CSVAGETYEQYF. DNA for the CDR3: TGCAGCGTTGCCGGGGAAACCTACGAGCAGTACTTC.

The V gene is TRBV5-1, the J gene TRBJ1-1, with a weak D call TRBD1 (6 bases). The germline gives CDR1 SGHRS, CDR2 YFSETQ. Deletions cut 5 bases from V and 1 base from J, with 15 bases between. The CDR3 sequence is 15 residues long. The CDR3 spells CASRTTGGANTEAFF. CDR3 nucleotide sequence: TGCGCCAGCAGAACTACGGGGGGGGCGAACACTGAAGCTTTCTTT.

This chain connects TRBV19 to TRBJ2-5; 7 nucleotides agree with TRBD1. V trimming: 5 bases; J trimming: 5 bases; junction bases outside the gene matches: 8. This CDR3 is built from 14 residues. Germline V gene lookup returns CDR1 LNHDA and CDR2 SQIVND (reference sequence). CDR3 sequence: CASSERQGVETQYF. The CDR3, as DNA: TGTGCCAGTAGTGAACGACAGGGTGTTGAGACCCAGTACTTC.

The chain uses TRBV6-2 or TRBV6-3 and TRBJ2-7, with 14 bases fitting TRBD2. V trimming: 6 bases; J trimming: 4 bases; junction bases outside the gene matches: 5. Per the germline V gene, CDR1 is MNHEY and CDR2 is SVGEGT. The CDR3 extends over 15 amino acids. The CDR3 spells CASRWTSGGLYEQYF. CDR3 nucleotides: TGTGCCAGCAGGTGGACTAGCGGGGGGCTATACGAGCAGTACTTC.

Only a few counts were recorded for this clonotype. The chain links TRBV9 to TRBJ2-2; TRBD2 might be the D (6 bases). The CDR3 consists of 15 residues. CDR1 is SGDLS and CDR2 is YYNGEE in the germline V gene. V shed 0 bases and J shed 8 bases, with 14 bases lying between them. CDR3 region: CASSVEGTGSGELFF. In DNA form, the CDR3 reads TGTGCCAGCAGCGTAGAGGGGACTGGTTCTGGGGAGCTGTTTTTT.

CDR3 coding DNA: TGTGCCAGCAGCCACTACAACTACAATGAGCAGTTCTTC. It translates to CASSHYNYNEQFF. The gene calls are TRBV14 and TRBJ2-1; no reliable D call. The CDR3 runs 13 residues. Germline-derived CDR1 and CDR2 are SGHDN and FVKESK. Trimming cost V 3 bases and J 3 bases, with 6 bases left between them.